These 10 T cell receptor beta chains share one sample of origin, sequenced in a study of OX40 agonist ivuxolimab in advanced cancers. Assay: immunoSEQ multiplex PCR; the TCRdb copy retains only in-frame clones and omits some. The sample carries 50,000 to 60,000 clones, 80% to 90% recorded once. The sample was CD4+ or CD8+ T cells sorted from blood, taken in a trial of the OX40 agonist ivuxolimab. The receptors shown here come from an adult with an advanced solid tumor such as melanoma, head and neck, liver or kidney cancer.

This sequence joins TRBV5-1 and TRBJ1-1; a weak D match, TRBD1 (5 bases). Germline V gene lookup returns CDR1 SGHRS and CDR2 YFSETQ. CDR3 size: 15 residues. Trimming took 0 bases from V and 3 from J, leaving 12 bases between them. This chain's CDR3 is CASSLGSGEDTEAFF. CDR3 nucleotide sequence: TGCGCCAGCAGCTTGGGGTCGGGGGAGGACACTGAAGCTTTCTTT. Variable domain in full (rest from reference TRBV5-1 and TRBJ1-1): KAGVTQTPRYLIKTRGQQVTLSCSPISGHRSVSWYQQTPGQGLQFLFEYFSETQRNKGNFPGRFSGRQFSNSRSEMNVSTLELGDSALYLCASSLGSGEDTEAFFGQGTRLTVV.

V gene TRBV5-3 combines with J gene TRBJ2-3, with 9 bases identical to TRBD1. TRBV5-3 is identified as an open reading frame with a role that is uncertain. The CDR3 is made up of 15 amino acids. The V segment lost 5 bases and the J segment 4 bases; nucleotides outside the gene matches: 8. CDR3 bases: TGTGCCAGAAGTTACGACAGGGGGTCCTCAGATACGCAGTATTTT. The encoded protein is CARSYDRGSSDTQYF.

The J gene is TRBJ2-5, the V gene TRBV7-2; perhaps TRBD2 as D (5 bases). With 5 bases removed from V and 1 base from J, the gap between germline ends came to 17 bases. This CDR3 is built from 16 residues. Germline CDR1 and CDR2: SGHTA and FQGNSA. The CDR3 DNA follows: TGTGCCAGCAGCCCGCGGCGGGTGGCCATCCAAGAGACCCAGTACTTC. Translating it yields CASSPRRVAIQETQYF.

This chain links TRBV4-1 with TRBJ2-3, with 11 bases identical to TRBD1. CDR3 size: 17 residues. The germline V gene has CDR1 MGHRA and CDR2 YSYEKL. The V segment lost 4 bases and the J segment 2 bases; nucleotides outside the gene matches: 8. CDR3 loop: CASSPGPGQGVTDTQYF. CDR3 bases: TGCGCCAGCAGCCCTGGTCCGGGACAGGGGGTCACAGATACGCAGTATTTT.

The rearrangement joins TRBV28 to TRBJ1-5, with D perhaps TRBD1 (6 bases). The CDR3 spans 14 residues. Between the trimmed V and J ends, which lost 5 bases and 5 bases, there was a span of 13 bases. CDR1 is MDHEN and CDR2 is SYDVKM in the germline V gene. In DNA, the CDR3 is TGTGCCAGCAGTGGGGGGACAAAAGATCAGCCCCAGCATTTT. Translating gives CASSGGTKDQPQHF.

J is TRBJ2-7 and V is TRBV28; D is ambiguous. The CDR3 spans 12 residues. Looked up from germline, CDR1 is MDHEN and CDR2 is SYDVKM. With 5 bases removed from V and 3 bases from J, the gap between germline ends came to 8 bases. CDR3 DNA: TGTGCCAGCAGTCCGTCCGGCTACGAGCAGTACTTC. Amino acids: CASSPSGYEQYF.

The chain joins TRBV5-6 to TRBJ2-7; 9 bases align to TRBD1. This CDR3 has 17 residues. After removal of 0 bases from V and 3 bases from J, the junction contained 10 bases not matched to a gene. Per germline, CDR1 SGHDT and CDR2 YYEEEE. CDR3 in DNA: TGTGCCAGCAGCTTGGCTCTAGGACAGGGGTCTTACTACGAGCAGTACTTC. This gives the protein CASSLALGQGSYYEQYF.

The chain combines TRBV4-2 with TRBJ2-7; D unresolved. V shed 0 bases and J shed 1 base, with 16 bases lying between them. CDR3 length: 17 amino acids. From germline, CDR1 is LGHNA and CDR2 YNFKEQ. The CDR3 is CASSQDNAAPKSYEQYF. Here the CDR3 DNA reads TGTGCCAGCAGCCAAGATAACGCGGCGCCCAAATCCTACGAGCAGTACTTC.

This clone came up once. The J gene is TRBJ2-7, the V gene TRBV19, with D possibly being TRBD1 (6 bases). The CDR3 totals 14 residues. Germline lookup yields CDR1 LNHDA and CDR2 SQIVND (reference sequence). Trimming took off 5 bases at V and 7 bases at J, with 18 bases between the two ends. The CDR3 DNA follows: TGTGCCAGTAGTCTGTGGACAGAACCCCGGGAGCAGTACTTC. Translated, it gives CASSLWTEPREQYF.

In this sample, this clone turned up once. The chain joins TRBV5-8 to TRBJ2-7; D is perhaps TRBD1 (6 bases). Germline V gene lookup returns CDR1 SGHTS and CDR2 YDEGEE. Trimming took off 4 bases at V and 2 bases at J, with 13 bases between the two ends. The CDR3 sequence is 14 residues long. CDR3: CASSLGTFTYEQYF. The DNA of the CDR3 is TGTGCCAGCAGCCTCGGGACATTTACCTACGAGCAGTACTTC.